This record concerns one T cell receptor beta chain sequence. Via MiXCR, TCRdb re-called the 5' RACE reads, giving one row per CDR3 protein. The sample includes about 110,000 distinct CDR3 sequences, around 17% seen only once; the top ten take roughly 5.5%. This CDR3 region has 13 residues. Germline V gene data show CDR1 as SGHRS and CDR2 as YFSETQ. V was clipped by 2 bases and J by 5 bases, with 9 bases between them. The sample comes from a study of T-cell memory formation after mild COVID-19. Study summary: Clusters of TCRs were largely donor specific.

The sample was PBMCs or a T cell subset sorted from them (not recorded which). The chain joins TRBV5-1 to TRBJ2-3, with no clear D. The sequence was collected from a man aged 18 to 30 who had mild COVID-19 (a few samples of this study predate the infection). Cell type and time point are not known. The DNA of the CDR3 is TGCGCCAGCAGCTTACATTCCCAAGATACGCAGTATTTT. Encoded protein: CASSLHSQDTQYF.